The 7 T cell receptor beta chains below all came from one sample that was sequenced in a study of identical twins. Each CDR3 protein gets one entry after TCRdb re-called the 5' RACE reads with MiXCR. The sample has about 530,000 distinct CDR3 sequences, about a fifth seen once. These data were also filed under a second study, of yellow fever vaccine responses in identical twins.

Specimen: CD4+ T cells sorted from blood. All receptors come from a woman between 18 and 29 years old in good health.

This sequence joins TRBV20-1 and TRBJ1-1; D is ambiguous. In germline, CDR1 is DFQATT, CDR2 SNEGSKA (reference sequence). V was clipped by 0 bases and J by 2 bases, with 7 bases between them. This CDR3 contains 13 residues. Here the CDR3 reads CSARDRLNTEAFF. In nucleotides, the CDR3 is TGCAGTGCTAGAGACAGGCTTAACACTGAAGCTTTCTTT.

This chain connects TRBV19 to TRBJ2-7, with a tentative D call TRBD1 (5 bases). The V end was cut by 1 base, the J end by 0 bases, with 10 bases between. The CDR3 totals 15 residues. CDR1 is LNHDA, CDR2 SQIVND, per germline (reference sequence). In DNA, the CDR3 is TGTGCCAGTAGTATAGTACAGGCGAGCTCCTACGAGCAGTACTTC. The encoded protein is CASSIVQASSYEQYF.

The V call is TRBV6-2 or TRBV6-3, the J call TRBJ2-7; TRBD2 matches 10 bases. The CDR3 covers 15 residues. Per the germline V gene, CDR1 is MNHEY and CDR2 is SVGEGT. The junction had 7 bases not matched to a gene; V was cut back by 6 bases and J by 2 bases. Here the CDR3 DNA reads TGTGCCAGCAGCCTTAGCGGGAGGCCTCCCTACGAGCAGTACTTC. As protein: CASSLSGRPPYEQYF.

The rearrangement links TRBV20-1 to TRBJ2-7; D is ambiguous. The CDR3 is 13 residues long. V lost 6 bases and J 2 bases, leaving 14 bases between the germline ends. Germline V gene data show CDR1 as DFQATT and CDR2 as SNEGSKA (reference sequence). The CDR3 nucleotides are TGCAGTGCCCGTTCGGATTTGGCCTACGAGCAGTACTTC. As protein: CSARSDLAYEQYF.

This clonotype was seen a handful of times. The rearrangement uses TRBV7-9 and TRBJ1-1, with D hard to call. Trimming left V 5 bases short and J 11 bases short, with 15 bases between. CDR1 is SEHNR, CDR2 FQNEAQ, per germline (reference sequence). The CDR3 totals 12 residues. The CDR3 loop is CASSQRELRAFF. CDR3 sequence (DNA): TGTGCCAGCAGCCAACGAGAGTTAAGGGCTTTCTTT.

The rearrangement uses TRBV11-2 and TRBJ2-7; 13 bases agree with TRBD2. The ends lost 5 bases at V and 3 bases at J; junction bases unmatched: 7. The CDR3 length is 16 residues. The germline gives CDR1 SGHAT, CDR2 FQNNGV. CDR3 DNA: TGTGCCAGCAGCAAAGGGACTAGCGGGATCTTCTACGAGCAGTACGTC. This encodes CASSKGTSGIFYEQYV.

The V gene is TRBV24-1, the J gene TRBJ2-6, with no clear D. V lost 5 bases to trimming and J lost 5 bases, with 3 bases between them. The CDR3 is 12 residues long. The germline V gene encodes CDR1 KGHDR and CDR2 SFDVKD. CDR3 loop: CATSGRANVLTF. CDR3 in DNA: TGTGCCACCAGTGGTAGGGCCAACGTCCTGACTTTC.